This TCR beta chain is from a study of T cells in Graves' hyperthyroidism and ophthalmopathy. Amplified regions were TCR beta CDR3 sequences from RNA transcripts. A first-round RT-PCR of the TCR CDR3 used the HTBI primer set. Each CDR3 protein is one row after TCRdb ran MiXCR on the multiplex PCR reads. The sample carries some 460,000 distinct CDR3 sequences, around a sixth recorded once. Germline V gives CDR1 LNHDA, CDR2 SQIVND (reference sequence). The CDR3 is made up of 12 amino acids. V gave up 4 bases and J gave up 9 bases, with 10 bases separating them. This TCR came from a young woman with Graves' hyperthyroidism. The sample comprised blood. This chain uses TRBV19 with TRBJ1-5; no clear D. CDR3 coding DNA: TGTGCCAGTAGTAGCTTAATTTCGCCCCAGCATTTT. It encodes CASSSLISPQHF.